The 19 T cell receptor beta chains below were found in one sample sequenced in a study of T cell responses to AZD1222 COVID-19 vaccine. Assay used: immunoSEQ multiplex PCR; TCRdb lists only in-frame clones, some missing. Of 150,000 or so clones in the sample, about 90% were seen once. The source was peripheral blood, collected 28 days after the second AZD1222 dose. These receptors were obtained from an adult who received the AZD1222 COVID-19 vaccine.

The genes are TRBV5-1 and TRBJ1-2, with TRBD1 as a possible D gene (5 bases). The germline gives CDR1 SGHRS, CDR2 YFSETQ. Trimming stripped 0 bases from V and 8 bases from J, with 20 bases between. This CDR3 comprises 16 residues. The CDR3 spells CASSLGSGTGIEGYTF. The CDR3 region has the DNA TGCGCCAGCAGCTTGGGGTCTGGAACAGGAATTGAAGGCTACACCTTC.

The V call is TRBV3-1 (or the pseudogene TRBV3-2), the J call TRBJ1-1; D call uncertain. V was shortened by 0 bases and J by 1 base, with 9 bases between the two germline ends. The V gene's germline CDR1 is LGHDT and CDR2 YNNKEL (reference sequence). The CDR3 extends over 15 amino acids. DNA for the CDR3: TGTGCCAGCAGCCAAGATACTACGCGGAACACTGAAGCTTTCTTT. This sequence encodes CASSQDTTRNTEAFF.

This clone was observed once. The DNA for the CDR3 is TGCGCCAGCAGCCCAGGGTCCAATTTAGTCTATGGCTACACCTTC. Protein sequence: CASSPGSNLVYGYTF. V and J are TRBV5-1 and TRBJ1-2; a weak D match, TRBD1 (5 bases). V was cut by 4 bases and J by 4 bases, with 17 bases left in between. The V gene's germline CDR1 is SGHRS and CDR2 YFSETQ. CDR3 length: 15 amino acids.

This sequence joins TRBV19 and TRBJ2-7, with 11 bases fitting TRBD2. V gave up 6 bases and J gave up 2 bases; unmatched junction bases: 0. The CDR3 is 13 residues long. In germline, CDR1 is LNHDA, CDR2 SQIVND (reference sequence). As DNA, the CDR3 is TGTGCCAGTAGACTAGCGGGAGCCTACGAGCAGTACTTC. This gives the protein CASRLAGAYEQYF.

The V and J genes are TRBV7-2 and TRBJ1-3; 8 nucleotides line up with TRBD1. This CDR3 is 15 amino acids long. Germline V gene data show CDR1 as SGHTA and CDR2 as FQGNSA. Unmatched junction bases numbered 2, after V lost 4 bases and J lost 0 bases. CDR3 region: CASSSDRGSGNTIYF. Written as DNA, the CDR3 is TGTGCCAGCAGCTCCGACAGGGGCTCTGGAAACACCATATATTTT. The entire variable domain, with the rest obtained from reference TRBV7-2 and TRBJ1-3, is as follows: GAGVSQSPSNKVTEKGKDVELRCDPISGHTALYWYRQSLGQGLEFLIYFQGNSAPDKSGLPSDRFSAERTGGSVSTLTIQRTQQEDSAVYLCASSSDRGSGNTIYFGEGSWLTVV.

This chain connects TRBV6-2 or TRBV6-3 to TRBJ2-5; D gene ambiguous. Germline V gene sequence: CDR1 MNHEY, CDR2 SVGEGT. The CDR3 is 14 amino acids. Trimming removed 2 bases from V and 2 bases from J, with 9 bases in between. The CDR3 sequence is CASSYAAAQETQYF. CDR3 DNA sequence: TGTGCCAGCAGTTACGCGGCCGCGCAAGAGACCCAGTACTTC.

The chain couples TRBV19 to TRBJ2-1, with unresolved D. The V gene's germline CDR1 is LNHDA and CDR2 SQIVND (reference sequence). V lost 9 bases, J lost 0 bases, and 12 bases lay in between. The CDR3 is 14 residues long. CDR3 coding DNA: TGTGCCAGCTCACGACAAGGCTCCTACAATGAGCAGTTCTTC. The encoded protein is CASSRQGSYNEQFF.

The CDR3 region is CASTAGGNVYNEQFF. The CDR3, as DNA: TGCGCCAGCACGGCGGGCGGAAATGTCTACAATGAGCAGTTCTTC. The V call is TRBV5-1, the J call TRBJ2-1; D may be TRBD2 (5 bases). CDR1 is SGHRS, CDR2 YFSETQ, per germline. Deletions cut 6 bases from V and 3 bases from J, with 16 bases between. There are 15 residues in the CDR3.

This chain connects TRBV7-3 to TRBJ2-2; 11 bases are shared with TRBD2. With 4 bases clipped from V and 9 bases from J, the junction kept 10 bases outside the gene matches. Germline lookup yields CDR1 SGHTA and CDR2 FQGTGA. The CDR3 totals 16 residues. CDR3 sequence reads: CASSSPGTSGLRELFF. CDR3 DNA: TGTGCCAGCAGCTCACCCGGGACTAGCGGTTTAAGGGAGCTGTTTTTT.

The chain carries TRBV5-4 and TRBJ1-2; 7 bases map to TRBD1. With V trimmed by 3 bases and J by 8 bases, 13 bases remained unmatched. The CDR3 is 15 residues long. Germline lookup yields CDR1 SGHNT and CDR2 YYREEE (reference sequence). The CDR3 loop is CASSSQDRSPRGYTF. CDR3 bases: TGTGCCAGCAGCTCACAGGACAGGTCCCCCAGAGGCTACACCTTC.

The gene calls are TRBV9 and TRBJ2-4; possibly TRBD1 for D (6 bases). Trimming pared 4 bases from V and 3 bases from J, leaving 8 bases between. CDR1 is SGDLS and CDR2 is YYNGEE in the germline V gene. The CDR3 spans 13 residues. CDR3 protein: CASSKGDKNIQYF. The CDR3 DNA follows: TGTGCCAGCAGCAAGGGGGACAAAAACATTCAGTACTTC.

This clone was seen a few times. DNA of the CDR3: TGTGCCAGCAGTTTATCGGGGGTTGGGGAGACCCAGTACTTC. Protein product: CASSLSGVGETQYF. The genes are TRBV28 and TRBJ2-5, with D possibly matching TRBD2 (6 bases). The CDR3 contains 14 residues. Between the trimmed V and J ends, which lost 1 base and 5 bases, there was a span of 11 bases. In germline, CDR1 is MDHEN, CDR2 SYDVKM.

V and J are TRBV27 and TRBJ2-1; 9 bases fit TRBD1. Germline V gene lookup returns CDR1 MNHEY and CDR2 SMNVEV (reference sequence). The CDR3 has 17 amino acids. V was pared by 5 bases and J by 4 bases, with 12 bases of the junction left unmatched. The CDR3 region has the DNA TGTGCCAGCAGTCCGGACGCACAGGGGGCCATTTACAATGAGCAGTTCTTC. Its protein product is CASSPDAQGAIYNEQFF.

The V gene is TRBV21-1, the J gene TRBJ2-1; the listed D gene, TRBD2, was not tested against the DNA. TRBV21-1 is shown as a pseudogene. This CDR3 is built from 15 residues. For the CDR3, the DNA is TGTGCCAGCAGCGGGCGCCAAGTGGACTGGATAAAGCAGTTCTTC. This gives the protein CASSGRQVDWIKQFF.

In the case of this clone: Within the sample, other DNA sequences also encode this same CDR3. The V and J genes are TRBV28 and TRBJ2-7; the match to TRBD2 covers 8 bases. V lost 5 bases, J lost 2 bases, and 5 bases stayed unmatched. The CDR3 contains 14 residues. Germline V gene data show CDR1 as MDHEN and CDR2 as SYDVKM. The CDR3: CASSLGLAAYEQYF. CDR3 nucleotide sequence: TGTGCCAGCAGTCTAGGACTAGCTGCCTACGAGCAGTACTTC.

This chain uses TRBV30 with TRBJ1-6, with D hard to call. The CDR3 runs 13 residues. CDR1 is GTSNPN and CDR2 is SVGIG in the germline V gene (reference sequence). Trimming cost V 3 bases and J 3 bases, with 6 bases left between them. The CDR3 here is CAWRGIYNSPLHF. CDR3 DNA: TGTGCCTGGAGAGGGATCTATAATTCACCCCTCCACTTT.

This clone has a handful of counts. The gene calls are TRBV29-1 and TRBJ1-2, with D possibly being TRBD1 (5 bases). The CDR3 consists of 16 residues. Germline V gene lookup returns CDR1 SQVTM and CDR2 ANQGSEA. V lost 7 bases to trimming and J lost 8 bases, with 29 bases between them. CDR3 region: CSATRYRGAIILGYTF. DNA of the CDR3: TGCAGCGCTACTCGTTACCGTGGGGCAATAATATTGGGCTACACCTTC. Using reference TRBV29-1 and TRBJ1-2 for the parts outside the CDR3, the full variable domain is SAVISQKPSRDICQRGTSLTIQCQVDSQVTMMFWYRQQPGQSLTLIATANQGSEATYESGFVIDKFPISRPNLTFSTLTVSNMSPEDSSIYLCSATRYRGAIILGYTFGSGTRLTVV.

The CDR3 nucleotides are TGTGCCAGCAGCTTAATGGGGTCCGAGGGCTACACCTTC. It encodes CASSLMGSEGYTF. The V and J genes are TRBV11-2 and TRBJ1-2; no definite D call. Trimming left V 2 bases short and J 8 bases short, with 12 bases between. Germline-derived CDR1 and CDR2 are SGHAT and FQNNGV. This CDR3 comprises 13 residues.

DNA for the CDR3: TGTGCCAGCTCCCCAGCCGGACAGGGCTTGGTCTATGGCTACACCTTC. The encoded protein is CASSPAGQGLVYGYTF. The rearrangement uses TRBV18 and TRBJ1-2; TRBD1 agrees at 8 bases. This CDR3 has 16 residues. J was trimmed by 4 bases and V by 6 bases; bases with no gene match: 13. The germline CDR1 and CDR2 sequences are KGHSH and LQKENI.